These 27 T cell receptor beta chains were all obtained from the same sample, sequenced in a study of T cells in Graves' hyperthyroidism and ophthalmopathy. Amplification of TCR beta CDR3 regions used RNA as the template. The HTBI primer set drove a first-round RT-PCR of the TCR CDR3. TCRdb called the multiplex PCR reads again in MiXCR, with one record for every CDR3 protein. Of roughly 700,000 distinct CDR3 sequences in the sample, 15% to 20% were seen once. The material sequenced was blood. These receptors were taken from a man aged 50 to 60 with Graves' hyperthyroidism.

The chain combines TRBV24-1 with TRBJ2-5, with D perhaps TRBD1 (5 bases). The germline V and J ends were trimmed by 4 bases and 1 base, with 6 bases remaining between them. CDR1 is KGHDR, CDR2 SFDVKD, per germline. The CDR3 loop spans 13 amino acids. Here the CDR3 reads CATSETVQETQYF. DNA for the CDR3: TGTGCCACCAGTGAGACAGTCCAAGAGACCCAGTACTTC.

Turning to this clonotype: A much larger clone is a single base away; this may be a read error. The chain recombines TRBV7-2 with TRBJ2-5; 7 bases fit TRBD2. The CDR3 spans 16 residues. Per the germline V gene, CDR1 is SGHTA and CDR2 is FQGNSA. CDR3 in amino acids: CSSSWRVAGAQETQYF. The CDR3 DNA sequence: TGTTCCAGCAGCTGGAGAGTAGCGGGCGCCCAAGAGACCCAGTACTTC.

This chain joins TRBV5-1 and TRBJ2-1; 9 positions match TRBD1. Germline CDR1 reads SGHRS; CDR2 reads YFSETQ. This CDR3 contains 15 residues. V shed 4 bases, J shed 0 bases, and the junction held 2 bases outside the gene matches. CDR3 region: CASSVGQGSYNEQFF. CDR3 nucleotides: TGCGCCAGCAGCGTGGGACAGGGCTCCTACAATGAGCAGTTCTTC.

This clonotype was seen ten or more times. This chain connects TRBV20-1 to TRBJ2-5; D is unclear. The CDR3 length is 10 residues. V lost 6 bases and J lost 2, with 4 bases in between. From germline, CDR1 is DFQATT and CDR2 SNEGSKA (reference sequence). CDR3 residues: CSAPQETQYF. The CDR3 region has the DNA TGCAGTGCACCTCAAGAGACCCAGTACTTC.

This clonotype was seen at least ten times. The chain employs TRBV28 and TRBJ2-7, with D uncertain. Germline V gene sequence: CDR1 MDHEN, CDR2 SYDVKM. The CDR3 totals 15 residues. V was trimmed by 2 bases and J by 3 bases, leaving 14 bases between them. The CDR3 bases are TGTGCCAGCAGTTTAACGGATAAGGGCCTCTACGAGCAGTACTTC. Residues: CASSLTDKGLYEQYF.

This clonotype was recorded at least ten times. The chain recombines TRBV6-1 with TRBJ1-3; no reliable D call. The CDR3 contains 15 residues. Per the germline V gene, CDR1 is MNHNS and CDR2 is SASEGT. V was trimmed by 5 bases and J by 2 bases, leaving 13 bases between them. The CDR3 protein is CASSTDANAGNTIYF. CDR3 DNA: TGTGCCAGCAGTACCGACGCTAATGCTGGAAACACCATATATTTT.

Remarks on this clonotype: A much more abundant neighbour one base away suggests this may be a read error. The chain uses TRBV4-1 and TRBJ1-1, with a possible D match to TRBD1 (5 bases). Germline V gene lookup returns CDR1 MGHRA and CDR2 YSYEKL. Between the trimmed V and J ends, which lost 3 bases and 2 bases, there was a span of 13 bases. The CDR3 spans 15 residues. CDR3 bases: TGCGCCAGCAGCCAGGGGGGACGCATAAACACTGAAGCTTTCTTT. This translates into CASSQGGRINTEAFF.

Ten or more counts support this clonotype. V and J are TRBV20-1 and TRBJ2-7; 10 positions agree with TRBD2. The germline CDR1 and CDR2 sequences are DFQATT and SNEGSKA (reference sequence). Trimming removed 6 bases from V and 5 bases from J; junction bases left unmatched: 7. This CDR3 has 13 residues. The CDR3 here is CSAKREGLNEQYF. The CDR3 nucleotides are TGCAGTGCCAAGCGGGAGGGCCTTAACGAGCAGTACTTC.

This clonotype was picked up a small number of times. The V call is TRBV30, the J call TRBJ1-2; D perhaps matches TRBD1 (5 bases). This CDR3 spans 13 amino acids. V gave up 2 bases and J gave up 4 bases, with 11 bases separating them. The V gene's germline CDR1 is GTSNPN and CDR2 SVGIG (reference sequence). The CDR3 is CAWSIAGTYGYTF. CDR3 sequence (DNA): TGTGCCTGGAGTATAGCAGGGACCTATGGCTACACCTTC. Together with reference TRBV30 and TRBJ1-2, the CDR3 gives the full variable domain: SQTIHQWPATLVQPVGSPLSLECTVEGTSNPNLYWYRQAAGRGLQLLFYSVGIGQISSEVPQNLSASRPQDRQFILSSKKLLLSDSGFYLCAWSIAGTYGYTFGSGTRLTVV.

Note on this clonotype: This likely comes from a read error, as the CDR3 has no conserved phenylalanine or tryptophan at its end. J is TRBJ2-7 and V is TRBV5-1; 10 bases are shared with TRBD2. The CDR3 is 15 residues long. Trimming removed 1 base from V and 4 bases from J; junction bases left unmatched: 5. Per germline, CDR1 SGHRS and CDR2 YFSETQ. The CDR3 reads CASSLHASGRYEQYL. CDR3 DNA sequence: TGCGCCAGCAGCTTGCACGCTAGCGGGAGATACGAGCAGTACCTC.

This clonotype was counted many times. The gene calls are TRBV7-8 and TRBJ2-5; 8 nucleotides agree with TRBD2. V dropped 5 bases and J dropped 4; count of bases not matched to a gene: 12. The CDR3 is 16 amino acids. Germline V gene data show CDR1 as SGHVS and CDR2 as FQNEAQ. The CDR3: CASSIRTGLGRETQYF. The CDR3 DNA is TGTGCCAGCAGCATCAGAACGGGACTAGGCAGAGAGACCCAGTACTTC.

This chain uses TRBV2 with TRBJ2-2, with a weak D call TRBD1 (6 bases). The V end was cut by 4 bases, the J end by 6 bases, with 15 bases between. CDR1 is SNHLY, CDR2 FYNNEI, per germline. The CDR3 has 15 residues. The CDR3 reads CASSVYNRAAGELFF. The DNA for the CDR3 is TGTGCCAGCAGTGTCTACAACAGGGCGGCCGGGGAGCTGTTTTTT.

This clonotype has a count of ten or more. This CDR3 is CASSIAPGWGAYEQYF. Written as DNA, the CDR3 is TGTGCCAGTAGTATAGCCCCAGGGTGGGGAGCCTACGAGCAGTACTTC. This chain joins TRBV19 and TRBJ2-7; TRBD1 or TRBD2 may be the D gene (5 bases each). V gave up 1 base and J gave up 2 bases, with 15 bases separating them. CDR1 and CDR2 (germline): LNHDA, SQIVND (reference sequence). The CDR3 spans 16 residues.

The chain couples TRBV19 to TRBJ2-3; weak D call: TRBD1 (5 bases). V was pared by 3 bases and J by 6 bases, with 13 bases between. Germline CDR1 is LNHDA and CDR2 is SQIVND (reference sequence). The CDR3 is made up of 14 amino acids. DNA of the CDR3: TGTGCCAGTAGTATGGGCCCCTGGGGCGATACGCAGTATTTT. Translation gives CASSMGPWGDTQYF.

This clonotype was picked up many times. V is TRBV2 and J is TRBJ2-3; 8 bases are a match to TRBD1. The CDR3 is 14 residues long. Trimming at V came to 4 bases and at J to 4 bases, leaving 4 bases not matched to a gene. CDR1 and CDR2 from the germline V gene are SNHLY and FYNNEI. CDR3 nucleotides: TGTGCCAGCAGTGCGGACAGGGCGCCAGATACGCAGTATTTT. As protein: CASSADRAPDTQYF.

This clonotype has ten or more counts. CDR3 amino acids: CASRPVTTRETQYF. Here the CDR3 DNA reads TGTGCCAGCAGGCCCGTTACCACAAGAGAGACCCAGTACTTC. J is TRBJ2-5 and V is TRBV2; D is unclear. The ends were cut back, 6 bases at V and 4 bases at J, with 15 bases in the middle. The germline V gene has CDR1 SNHLY and CDR2 FYNNEI. The CDR3 is 14 residues long.

V is TRBV3-1 and J is TRBJ1-2, with D hard to call. Trimming took off 0 bases at V and 8 bases at J, with 7 bases between the two ends. Germline-derived CDR1 and CDR2 are LGHDT and YNNKEL (reference sequence). This CDR3 has 12 residues. The CDR3 bases are TGTGCCAGCAGCCAAGAAGGCACGGGCTACACCTTC. Translating gives CASSQEGTGYTF.

This clonotype was seen at least ten times. The rearrangement joins TRBV28 to TRBJ2-5; D is uncertain. The V end was cut by 5 bases, the J end by 1 base, with 14 bases between. The length of the CDR3 is 15 residues. Germline-derived CDR1 and CDR2 are MDHEN and SYDVKM. The CDR3 region is CASSAHLPSQETQYF. DNA of the CDR3: TGTGCCAGCAGTGCCCACCTACCGAGCCAAGAGACCCAGTACTTC.

This clonotype came up a few times. The genes are TRBV27 and TRBJ1-2, with a possible D match to TRBD1 (5 bases). Trimming took off 2 bases at V and 4 bases at J, with 17 bases between the two ends. The CDR3 is 16 residues long. Germline assignment: CDR1 MNHEY and CDR2 SMNVEV (reference sequence). The CDR3, as DNA: TGTGCCAGCAGTTTAACCCCAGCGGGACCCGGCTATGGCTACACCTTC. Its translation: CASSLTPAGPGYGYTF.

Only a few counts were recorded for this clonotype. The CDR3 DNA follows: TGTGCCAGCAGCCAAGGGCTAGTCACAGATACGCAGTATTTT. Its translation is CASSQGLVTDTQYF. This chain connects TRBV4-2 to TRBJ2-3, with D unresolved. This CDR3 comprises 14 residues. V dropped 1 base and J dropped 2 bases, with 7 bases sitting between them. Germline CDR1 LGHNA, CDR2 YNFKEQ.

This clonotype was detected ten times or more. The chain is built from TRBV11-2 and TRBJ2-7; 7 bases agree with TRBD1. Germline V gives CDR1 SGHAT, CDR2 FQNNGV. The V segment lost 4 bases and the J segment 6 bases; nucleotides outside the gene matches: 3. The CDR3 length is 12 residues. CDR3 sequence (DNA): TGTGCCAGCAGCTCACAGGGGCTCGAGCAGTACTTC. It yields the protein CASSSQGLEQYF.

This clonotype was seen at least ten times. The chain has TRBV12-3 or TRBV12-4 and TRBJ1-1; D uncertain. V lost 3 bases, J lost 0 bases, and 8 bases lay in between. CDR3 length equals 14 residues. CDR3 nucleotides: TGTGCCAGCAGTTTTCAGCCGGTGAACACTGAAGCTTTCTTT. Its protein product is CASSFQPVNTEAFF.

The chain recombines TRBV2 with TRBJ2-2; weak D call: TRBD2 (7 bases). The germline CDR1 and CDR2 sequences are SNHLY and FYNNEI. This CDR3 has 17 amino acids. V was pared by 3 bases and J by 4 bases, with 18 bases between. CDR3 nucleotide sequence: TGTGCCAGCAGTGATGAGGGACTTAGGGGGGGCACCGGGGAGCTGTTTTTT. It translates to CASSDEGLRGGTGELFF.

This clonotype was detected ten times or more. This chain uses TRBV30 with TRBJ1-1, with D possibly matching TRBD1 (6 bases). The CDR3 sequence is 11 residues long. Germline lookup yields CDR1 GTSNPN and CDR2 SVGIG (reference sequence). In nucleotides, the CDR3 is TGTGTCAACAGGGAGAACACTGAAGCTTTCTTT. It translates to CVNRENTEAFF.

This clonotype came up many times. This sequence joins TRBV28 and TRBJ2-1; TRBD2 agrees at 10 bases. Germline CDR1 and CDR2: MDHEN and SYDVKM. V gave up 1 base and J gave up 12 bases; unmatched junction bases: 15. This CDR3 is built from 17 residues. CDR3 bases: TGTGCCAGCAGTTTATTTAGTTTGGGTAGCGGGAGGTTAGGGCAGTTCTTC. Amino acids: CASSLFSLGSGRLGQFF.

This clonotype was picked up a small number of times. The chain recombines TRBV11-2 with TRBJ2-3; D might be TRBD2 (5 bases). CDR1 and CDR2 from the germline V gene are SGHAT and FQNNGV. The CDR3 runs to 15 residues. V lost 8 bases and J 2 bases, leaving 17 bases between the germline ends. This CDR3 is CASAWTGGYTDTQYF. CDR3 in DNA: TGTGCCAGCGCCTGGACTGGCGGGTACACAGATACGCAGTATTTT.

This clonotype was seen at least ten times. The chain has TRBV29-1 and TRBJ1-2; D call uncertain. The V end lost 6 bases, the J end lost 4 bases, and 15 bases lay between the germline ends. The CDR3 totals 13 residues. Per germline, CDR1 SQVTM and CDR2 ANQGSEA. The CDR3 sequence is CSVRLDGPYGYTF. The CDR3, as DNA: TGCAGCGTGCGACTCGACGGTCCCTATGGCTACACCTTC.